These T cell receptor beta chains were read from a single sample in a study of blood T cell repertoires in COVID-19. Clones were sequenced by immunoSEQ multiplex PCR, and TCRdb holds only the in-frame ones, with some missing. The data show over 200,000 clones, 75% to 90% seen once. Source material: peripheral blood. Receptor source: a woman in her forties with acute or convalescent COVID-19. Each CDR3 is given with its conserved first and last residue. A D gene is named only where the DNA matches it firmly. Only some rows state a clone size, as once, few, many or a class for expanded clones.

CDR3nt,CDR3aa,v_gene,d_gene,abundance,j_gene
TGTGCCAGCAGTGAGACAGGGCCCCCCTATGGCTACACCTTC,CASSETGPPYGYTF,TRBV25-1,TRBD1,once,TRBJ1-2
TGTGCCAGCAGTTTGGGCCTCCTCCAGCATTTT,CASSLGLLQHF,TRBV12-3/TRBV12-4,.,.,TRBJ1-5
TGTGCCAGCGGCCGAATCGGGACATTTACTCAGCCCCAGCATTTT,CASGRIGTFTQPQHF,TRBV27,.,.,TRBJ1-5
TGTGCCAGCAGTTTAGCAGGGCGAATGGATCAGCCCCAGCATTTT,CASSLAGRMDQPQHF,TRBV28,.,.,TRBJ1-5
TGTGCCAGCATCCGAAGTGGGGAGGGGACGTATGGCTACACCTTC,CASIRSGEGTYGYTF,TRBV6-5,.,.,TRBJ1-2
TGTGCCAGCAGCCAATTTCTAGATGAGCAGTTCTTC,CASSQFLDEQFF,TRBV14,.,.,TRBJ2-1
TGCGCCAGCAGCTTGGCGGGTGTTCCTAGCTCCTACAATGAGCAGTTCTTC,CASSLAGVPSSYNEQFF,TRBV5-1,.,.,TRBJ2-1
TGTGCCAGCAGTGAAGGCGGCAGAGGGGCTTTCTTT,CASSEGGRGAFF,TRBV6-1,.,.,TRBJ1-1
TGTGCCACCAGTGATCCCAGGAACACCGGGGAGCTGTTTTTT,CATSDPRNTGELFF,TRBV24-1,.,.,TRBJ2-2
TGTGCCAGCAGTTTGGGACTAGCGGGGGTGGCCCCGCAGTATTTT,CASSLGLAGVAPQYF,TRBV27,TRBD2,.,TRBJ2-3
TGTGCCAGCAGCGTAGACGCGGGGGAGTACAATGAGCAGTTCTTC,CASSVDAGEYNEQFF,TRBV9,TRBD2,.,TRBJ2-1
TGTGCCAGCAGTGAGGGACAGGGGGGATCCTGGCAGCCCCAGCATTTT,CASSEGQGGSWQPQHF,TRBV2,TRBD1,.,TRBJ1-5
TGTGCCATCAGGACAGCTACAAACTATGGCTACACCTTC,CAIRTATNYGYTF,TRBV10-3,.,.,TRBJ1-2
TGTGCAAGTCGCACATGGGGGGGACCTGCCAAAGATAACTATGGCTACACCTTC,CASRTWGGPAKDNYGYTF,TRBV12-2,.,.,TRBJ1-2
TGTGCCAGCAGCCAAGGGGGCGGTCATTGGGAAGCTTTCTTT,CASSQGGGHWEAFF,TRBV5-6,TRBD1,.,TRBJ1-1
TGCGCCAGCAGCTTGGAACTAGCGGGGGGGCCGGATACGCAGTATTTT,CASSLELAGGPDTQYF,TRBV5-1,TRBD2,.,TRBJ2-3
TGCAGCGTTGAGGGAGGGTGGACAGATACGCAGTATTTT,CSVEGGWTDTQYF,TRBV29-1,TRBD2,.,TRBJ2-3
TGTGCCAGCAGCCAGACGTGGGTGGGACTAGGTCAAGAGACCCAGTACTTC,CASSQTWVGLGQETQYF,TRBV11-2,TRBD2,few,TRBJ2-5
TGTGCCAGCAGTCCTCCGGGACTCCTGCTTGGCCACTATGGCTACACCTTC,CASSPPGLLLGHYGYTF,TRBV6-6,.,.,TRBJ1-2
TGTGCCAGCAGCTTCAGGGCTAGCGGGGGGGCGAACAATGAGCAGTTCTTC,CASSFRASGGANNEQFF,TRBV11-2,TRBD2,.,TRBJ2-1
TGTGCCAGCAGTGACGGTAGCGGGGCTGCAGATACGCAGTATTTT,CASSDGSGAADTQYF,TRBV6-4,TRBD2,.,TRBJ2-3
TGTGCCAGCAGTTACGAGAGTAGCGGGGGAAGAGATACGCAGTATTTT,CASSYESSGGRDTQYF,TRBV6-5,TRBD2,once,TRBJ2-3
TGTGCCAGCAGCACAGGGATAGCCCCAACTAATGAAAAACTGTTTTTT,CASSTGIAPTNEKLFF,TRBV5-8,.,.,TRBJ1-4
TGTGCCACCAGCAGAAAAGGACAGGAGAATTCACCCCTCCACTTT,CATSRKGQENSPLHF,TRBV15,TRBD1,.,TRBJ1-6
TGTGCCAGCTCACCATCAGGGGACTATGGCTACACCTTC,CASSPSGDYGYTF,TRBV18,.,.,TRBJ1-2
TGTGCCAGCAGCCACCTCGGACAGGGAAAGGATTATGGCTACACCTTC,CASSHLGQGKDYGYTF,TRBV3-1/TRBV3-2,TRBD1,.,TRBJ1-2
TGCGCCAGCAGCCGCGGACTAGCGGGGCTGCAAGAGACCCAGTACTTC,CASSRGLAGLQETQYF,TRBV4-1,TRBD2,.,TRBJ2-5
TGTGCCTGGAGCCCCGGGGGGGCCGCAGGGACCCAGTACTTC,CAWSPGGAAGTQYF,TRBV30,TRBD2,once,TRBJ2-5
TGCGCCAGCAGCTTGAGTACGGGGAACACTGAAGCTTTCTTT,CASSLSTGNTEAFF,TRBV5-1,.,.,TRBJ1-1
TGTGCCAGCGGCGGGACAGGGTTGAACACTGAAGCTTTCTTT,CASGGTGLNTEAFF,TRBV2,TRBD1,.,TRBJ1-1
TGCGCCAGCAGCCGCCAGGGTGACTATGGCTACACCTTC,CASSRQGDYGYTF,TRBV4-1,.,.,TRBJ1-2
TGCAGCGTTGCCGGACAGGGGTCAGATACGCAGTATTTT,CSVAGQGSDTQYF,TRBV29-1,TRBD1,.,TRBJ2-3
TGTGCCAGCAGCTTAGATCTTCTGGGTAGCGGGGGGCAAGAGACCCAGTACTTC,CASSLDLLGSGGQETQYF,TRBV11-2,TRBD2,.,TRBJ2-5
TGTGCCAGCAGTGATCGGGGCGGGGGTGAAAAACTGTTTTTT,CASSDRGGGEKLFF,TRBV2,.,.,TRBJ1-4
TGTGCCAGCAGTGAACCGAACAGGGGGCTCAACACAGATACGCAGTATTTT,CASSEPNRGLNTDTQYF,TRBV2,TRBD1,.,TRBJ2-3
TGTGCCAGTAGTATGGGCGCTAATCAGCCCCAGCATTTT,CASSMGANQPQHF,TRBV19,.,.,TRBJ1-5
TGTGCCAGCAGTGAATCCAGGGTTACGACCCAGCAAGCTTTCTTT,CASSESRVTTQQAFF,TRBV6-1,.,.,TRBJ1-1
TGTGCCAGCTCACCCCAGGAATATGGCTACACCTTC,CASSPQEYGYTF,TRBV18,.,once,TRBJ1-2
TGTGCCAGCAGTGCGGGACAGGGTCTTCTCTCTGGAAACACCATATATTTT,CASSAGQGLLSGNTIYF,TRBV2,TRBD1,.,TRBJ1-3
TGTGCCAGCAGCTTCCTCCCGGGACAGGGGAAGGACGGCTACACCTTC,CASSFLPGQGKDGYTF,TRBV11-2,TRBD1,.,TRBJ1-2
TGCAGTGCTAGTCCATTACAGGGATATGGCTACACCTTC,CSASPLQGYGYTF,TRBV20-1,.,once,TRBJ1-2
TGTGCCACCGTTGAGGGACAGTGGGGGAACACTGAAGCTTTCTTT,CATVEGQWGNTEAFF,TRBV6-5,TRBD1,.,TRBJ1-1
TGTGCCAGCAGCTCCGGTGAGACCCAGTACTTC,CASSSGETQYF,TRBV5-6,.,.,TRBJ2-5
TGTGCCAGCAGTTACGGGGGGGCGAATGAGCAGTTCTTC,CASSYGGANEQFF,TRBV6-2/TRBV6-3,.,.,TRBJ2-1
TGTGCCAGCAGCTTGGTTCAATCGGAGGGAAAACTGTTTTTT,CASSLVQSEGKLFF,TRBV5-6,.,.,TRBJ1-4
TGTGCCAGCAGCCCCGGTAAGTGGGCCACTGAAGCTTTCTTT,CASSPGKWATEAFF,TRBV5-5,.,once,TRBJ1-1
TGTGCTAGTGGTTTTGGCGGGGCAGCCACAGATACGCAGTATTTT,CASGFGGAATDTQYF,TRBV12-5,.,.,TRBJ2-3
TGTGCCAGCAGCGGACAGGGGGCTACAGGGGAGCTGTTTTTT,CASSGQGATGELFF,TRBV9,TRBD1,.,TRBJ2-2
TGTGCCAGCAGTCGGACATTCTATCAGCCCCAGCATTTT,CASSRTFYQPQHF,TRBV6-5,.,few,TRBJ1-5
TGCGCCAGCGGGAGGAACACCGGGGAGCTGTTTTTT,CASGRNTGELFF,TRBV10-1,.,.,TRBJ2-2
TGTGCCAGCAGCCAATCCGGGACAGGGGTCGGCTACACCTTC,CASSQSGTGVGYTF,TRBV11-2,TRBD1,.,TRBJ1-2
TGTGCCAGCAGCCAAGACCTAACGCCCATCTACACCGGGGAGCTGTTTTTT,CASSQDLTPIYTGELFF,TRBV4-2,.,many,TRBJ2-2
TGTGCCAGCAGCTTTACCGGGACAGCTTACACTGAAGCTTTCTTT,CASSFTGTAYTEAFF,TRBV7-3,TRBD1,once,TRBJ1-1
TGTGCCAGCAGTCCCGGGGGAAACACCATATATTTT,CASSPGGNTIYF,TRBV2,.,.,TRBJ1-3
TGTGCCAGTAGTACCCCGGGTCCACACCCTGAAGCTTTCTTT,CASSTPGPHPEAFF,TRBV19,.,.,TRBJ1-1